Shown below are 25 T cell receptor beta chains from a single sample sequenced in a study of shared clonotypes between healthy human individuals. Sequencing used immunoSEQ multiplex PCR; TCRdb keeps in-frame clones, though not all of them. The sample yields roughly 640,000 clones, approximately 79% seen once. Specimen: memory CD4+ T cells sorted from blood. Subset denoted: CD45RA-negative fraction. The receptors here all came from a woman in her 30s in good health.

This chain connects TRBV5-1 to TRBJ2-1; D is perhaps TRBD1 (5 bases). Germline lookup yields CDR1 SGHRS and CDR2 YFSETQ. The CDR3 is 11 amino acids. V lost 4 bases and J 9 bases, leaving 8 bases between the germline ends. DNA of the CDR3: TGCGCCAGCAGCAAGGGGTCTGAGCAGTTCTTC. Its protein product is CASSKGSEQFF.

The chain links TRBV12-5 to TRBJ2-1, with 11 bases fitting TRBD2. CDR3 length: 20 amino acids. V was pared by 1 base and J by 7 bases, with 18 bases of the junction left unmatched. Germline CDR1 is LGHNT and CDR2 is FRNRAP. CDR3 coding DNA: TGTGCTAGTGGTTTGGGAACAGGGGGCTTAGCGGGAGGGCCGGTGAATGAGCAGTTCTTC. Its translation: CASGLGTGGLAGGPVNEQFF.

This chain links TRBV5-4 with TRBJ2-3, with unresolved D. Trimming pared 2 bases from V and 2 bases from J, leaving 15 bases between. The CDR3 runs 16 residues. Per germline, CDR1 SGHNT and CDR2 YYREEE (reference sequence). The CDR3 reads CASSFRVAENTDTQYF. The CDR3 nucleotides read TGTGCCAGCAGCTTCCGGGTCGCGGAGAACACAGATACGCAGTATTTT.

The chain uses TRBV5-1 and TRBJ2-3, with 10 bases lining up with TRBD2. The germline gives CDR1 SGHRS, CDR2 YFSETQ. The junction had 7 bases not matched to a gene; V was cut back by 1 base and J by 5 bases. The CDR3 runs to 16 residues. The CDR3 reads CASSLSLTSGVDTQYF. For the CDR3, the DNA is TGCGCCAGCAGCTTGAGTCTAACTAGCGGGGTAGATACGCAGTATTTT.

The chain joins TRBV5-4 to TRBJ2-1; D unresolved. V was pared by 6 bases and J by 0 bases, with 13 bases between. This CDR3 has 15 amino acids. Per germline, CDR1 SGHNT and CDR2 YYREEE (reference sequence). In DNA form, the CDR3 reads TGTGCCAGCATCCAGGAACCCGCCTCCTACAATGAGCAGTTCTTC. It translates to CASIQEPASYNEQFF.

In nucleotides, the CDR3 is TGCGCCAGCAGTGATAAGATGGCGGGAGGGCCGTACGAGCAGTACTTC. It yields the protein CASSDKMAGGPYEQYF. V is TRBV10-2 and J is TRBJ2-7; 9 bases are shared with TRBD2. The V and J ends lost 3 bases and 4 bases, in that order; junction bases with no gene match: 10. CDR1 and CDR2 (germline): WSHSY, SAAADI. The CDR3 has 16 residues.

This clone was found many times. The V and J genes are TRBV7-8 and TRBJ1-6; D is ambiguous. The CDR3 contains 16 residues. In germline, CDR1 is SGHVS, CDR2 FQNEAQ. Trimming left V 1 base short and J 5 bases short, with 12 bases between. The CDR3 reads CASSLESRGNNSPLHF. In nucleotides, the CDR3 is TGTGCCAGCAGCTTAGAATCCCGAGGGAATAATTCACCCCTCCACTTT.

This clone was found many times. V is TRBV5-4 and J is TRBJ1-2, with D perhaps TRBD1 (5 bases). The germline V gene encodes CDR1 SGHNT and CDR2 YYREEE (reference sequence). Trimming took off 2 bases at V and 1 base at J, with 12 bases between the two ends. The CDR3 is 15 residues long. The CDR3 coding sequence is TGTGCCAGCAGCTTTTCGGGAGGGGTTAACTATGGCTACACCTTC. Its protein product is CASSFSGGVNYGYTF. The full variable domain, completed using reference TRBV5-4 and TRBJ1-2, is ETGVTQSPTHLIKTRGQQVTLRCSSQSGHNTVSWYQQALGQGPQFIFQYYREEENGRGNFPPRFSGLQFPNYSSELNVNALELDDSALYLCASSFSGGVNYGYTFGSGTRLTVV.

This sequence joins TRBV29-1 and TRBJ2-1; no clear D gene. This CDR3 spans 14 amino acids. V was cut by 6 bases and J by 2 bases, with 14 bases left in between. Germline V lookup: CDR1 SQVTM, CDR2 ANQGSEA. CDR3 coding DNA: TGCAGCGTCCTACGGTCCTTGGCCTACAATGAGCAGTTCTTC. Amino acids: CSVLRSLAYNEQFF.

This clone was recorded only once. The chain combines TRBV9 with TRBJ2-2; unclear D gene. The CDR3 length is 16 residues. V was clipped by 0 bases and J by 0 bases, with 9 bases between them. Germline assignment: CDR1 SGDLS and CDR2 YYNGEE. The CDR3 region is CASSVVGWPNTGELFF. The CDR3 DNA reads TGTGCCAGCAGCGTAGTGGGTTGGCCGAACACCGGGGAGCTGTTTTTT.

V and J are TRBV5-4 and TRBJ2-7; 12 positions match TRBD2. This CDR3 comprises 15 residues. Germline trimming cut 4 bases from V and 3 bases from J; bases unmatched to any gene: 5. Germline V lookup: CDR1 SGHNT, CDR2 YYREEE (reference sequence). The DNA for the CDR3 is TGTGCCAGCAGCGCCGGACTAGCGGGAAACTACGAGCAGTACTTC. Translated, it gives CASSAGLAGNYEQYF.

The gene calls are TRBV5-1 and TRBJ1-2, with 8 bases matching TRBD1. Germline V CDR1 and CDR2: SGHRS, YFSETQ. The V segment lost 4 bases and the J segment 5 bases; nucleotides outside the gene matches: 4. This CDR3 has 13 residues. DNA for the CDR3: TGCGCCAGCAGCCGGGACAGGCAATATGGCTACACCTTC. Translation: CASSRDRQYGYTF. Full variable domain (rest looked up from reference TRBV5-1 and TRBJ1-2): KAGVTQTPRYLIKTRGQQVTLSCSPISGHRSVSWYQQTPGQGLQFLFEYFSETQRNKGNFPGRFSGRQFSNSRSEMNVSTLELGDSALYLCASSRDRQYGYTFGSGTRLTVV.

The rearrangement joins TRBV15 to TRBJ2-1; D not certain. Germline V gene lookup returns CDR1 LNHNV and CDR2 YYDKDF (reference sequence). The V gene lost 8 bases and the J gene lost 0 bases, with 11 bases spanning the gap. This CDR3 is built from 14 residues. CDR3 DNA sequence: TGTGCCACCCGGGTCTCCAGCTCCTACAATGAGCAGTTCTTC. As protein: CATRVSSSYNEQFF.

The rearrangement joins TRBV6-1 to TRBJ2-7; 7 bases fit TRBD2. There are 16 residues in the CDR3. CDR1 is MNHNS and CDR2 is SASEGT in the germline V gene. The V and J ends lost 0 bases and 3 bases, in that order; junction bases with no gene match: 8. The chain's CDR3 is CASSEAASGAVYEQYF. DNA of the CDR3: TGTGCCAGCAGTGAAGCCGCTAGCGGAGCCGTCTACGAGCAGTACTTC.

The chain joins TRBV28 to TRBJ1-1; D is uncertain. Germline CDR1 reads MDHEN; CDR2 reads SYDVKM. The V end lost 3 bases, the J end lost 0 bases, and 11 bases lay between the germline ends. The CDR3 length is 15 residues. The CDR3 bases are TGTGCCAGCAGTTTTAGGGTCAGCTTGAACACTGAAGCTTTCTTT. Translation gives CASSFRVSLNTEAFF.

This clone was picked up many times. In nucleotides, the CDR3 is TGTGCCAGCAGTAGGTTTGAGTCAGGGCAGCCCCAGCATTTT. It is translated as CASSRFESGQPQHF. The chain combines TRBV28 with TRBJ1-5, with D possibly matching TRBD1 (5 bases). Germline lookup yields CDR1 MDHEN and CDR2 SYDVKM. There are 14 residues in the CDR3. The ends were cut back, 5 bases at V and 7 bases at J, with 15 bases in the middle.

The CDR3 protein is CASSLEGRDYEQYF. CDR3 in DNA: TGTGCCAGCAGCTTAGAAGGAAGGGACTACGAGCAGTACTTC. The chain has TRBV7-8 and TRBJ2-7; D gene unclear. The V end lost 1 base, the J end lost 3 bases, and 10 bases lay between the germline ends. The germline V gene has CDR1 SGHVS and CDR2 FQNEAQ. This CDR3 contains 14 residues.

V usage is TRBV7-3 and J usage is TRBJ2-2; TRBD2 aligns across 13 bases. CDR1 and CDR2 from the germline V gene are SGHTA and FQGTGA. The V and J ends lost 6 bases and 5 bases, in that order; junction bases with no gene match: 3. This CDR3 region has 15 residues. Here the CDR3 reads CASRSGLAGTGELFF. In DNA form, the CDR3 reads TGTGCCAGCAGATCGGGACTAGCGGGAACCGGGGAGCTGTTTTTT.

The CDR3 sequence: CASGQTSALNEQFF. The CDR3 DNA follows: TGTGCTAGTGGTCAGACTAGCGCGTTAAATGAGCAGTTCTTC. The V call is TRBV12-5, the J call TRBJ2-1, with 8 bases that match TRBD2. Germline V CDR1 and CDR2: LGHNT, FRNRAP. CDR3 length: 14 residues. Trimming at V came to 5 bases and at J to 7 bases, leaving 7 bases not matched to a gene.

The gene calls are TRBV7-9 and TRBJ1-1; D ambiguous. The CDR3 consists of 17 residues. Per the germline V gene, CDR1 is SEHNR and CDR2 is FQNEAQ (reference sequence). With 5 bases removed from V and 0 bases from J, the gap between germline ends came to 19 bases. For the CDR3, the DNA is TGTGCCAGCAGCCAGAGCCGGGCAGGAAACATGAACACTGAAGCTTTCTTT. This codes for CASSQSRAGNMNTEAFF.

The chain has TRBV6-6 and TRBJ2-7; D perhaps matches TRBD2 (5 bases). CDR1 and CDR2 from the germline V gene are MNHNY and SVGAGI (reference sequence). The CDR3 spans 16 residues. V was pared by 5 bases and J by 3 bases, with 20 bases between. This CDR3 reads CASSNQKGVRSYEQYF. The CDR3 DNA sequence: TGTGCCAGCAGTAATCAAAAGGGAGTCCGGAGCTACGAGCAGTACTTC.

This clone was recorded at least ten times. The genes are TRBV5-6 and TRBJ1-2; D remains ambiguous. V shed 4 bases and J shed 3 bases, with 13 bases lying between them. The CDR3 has 14 residues. Per the germline V gene, CDR1 is SGHDT and CDR2 is YYEEEE. CDR3 region: CASSGDKGYYGYTF. The CDR3 DNA reads TGTGCCAGCAGCGGGGATAAGGGATACTATGGCTACACCTTC.

The count of this clone is one. The chain has TRBV28 and TRBJ1-2; 7 nucleotides line up with TRBD1. V gave up 8 bases and J gave up 2 bases; unmatched junction bases: 11. Germline values: CDR1 MDHEN, CDR2 SYDVKM. The CDR3 length is 15 residues. CDR3 in amino acids: CASSPPGTANYGYTF. The CDR3 DNA follows: TGTGCCAGCTCACCGCCCGGGACAGCAAACTATGGCTACACCTTC.

V gene TRBV27 combines with J gene TRBJ2-1; D tentatively reads TRBD1 or TRBD2 (5 bases each). The CDR3 loop spans 15 amino acids. Looked up from germline, CDR1 is MNHEY and CDR2 is SMNVEV (reference sequence). V lost 3 bases, J lost 3 bases, and 12 bases lay in between. As DNA, the CDR3 is TGTGCCAGCAGTTTTGGTCAGGGACGCTACAATGAGCAGTTCTTC. Residues: CASSFGQGRYNEQFF.

The V gene is TRBV6-1, the J gene TRBJ2-4; 12 bases are shared with TRBD2. V was pared by 4 bases and J by 7 bases, with 5 bases of the junction left unmatched. Germline V lookup: CDR1 MNHNS, CDR2 SASEGT. The CDR3 consists of 15 residues. The DNA of the CDR3 is TGTGCCAGCAGTGTCCTAGCGGGAGGGGGGAACATTCAGTACTTC. Translated: CASSVLAGGGNIQYF.